One sample yielded the 5 T cell receptor beta chains listed below, sequenced in a study of monozygotic twins with inflammatory bowel disease. TCRdb reprocessed the 5' RACE reads; each CDR3 protein has one entry and no DNA is given. Across about 420,000 distinct CDR3 sequences, the top ten clones capture approximately 2.3% of the sample. The sequencing sample was made of blood. All receptors come from a human donor with ulcerative colitis or Crohn's disease, or a healthy co-twin of an affected twin (not recorded which).

The V and J genes are TRBV20-1 and TRBJ2-7. CDR1 and CDR2 (germline): DFQATT, SNEGSKA (reference sequence). The CDR3 consists of 13 residues. The CDR3 region is CSARDLRFYEQYF.

The CDR3 loop is CASSLLTSGETQYF. The chain uses TRBV5-1 and TRBJ2-5; TCRdb lists TRBD2, though no DNA is available to test this call. The CDR3 extends over 14 amino acids. Germline V lookup: CDR1 SGHRS, CDR2 YFSETQ. The full variable domain, rest sourced from reference TRBV5-1 and TRBJ2-5, is KAGVTQTPRYLIKTRGQQVTLSCSPISGHRSVSWYQQTPGQGLQFLFEYFSETQRNKGNFPGRFSGRQFSNSRSEMNVSTLELGDSALYLCASSLLTSGETQYFGPGTRLLVL.

V is TRBV7-2 and J is TRBJ2-3. Germline values: CDR1 SGHTA, CDR2 FQGNSA. The CDR3 has 14 amino acids. The CDR3 is CASIATISTDTQYF.

V usage is TRBV5-4 and J usage is TRBJ2-3; as DNA is missing, the TRBD1 call by TCRdb cannot be tested. The CDR3 has 16 amino acids. Per germline, CDR1 SGHNT and CDR2 YYREEE (reference sequence). This chain's CDR3 is CASSGGGGVSTDTQYF.

The V gene is TRBV7-9, the J gene TRBJ2-7; with no DNA, the TCRdb D assignment of TRBD1 cannot be verified. Germline V lookup: CDR1 SEHNR, CDR2 FQNEAQ (reference sequence). The CDR3 has 13 amino acids. The CDR3 region is CASSLSGPGEQYF.